Detailed here is one T cell receptor (beta chain). The data were taken from a study of blood T cell repertoires in COVID-19. In the authors' workflow: Estimation of nucleated cell counts relied on the amplification of reference gene primers. Sequenced by immunoSEQ multiplex PCR; TCRdb stores in-frame clones only, minus some. V and J calls and clone size are as listed in that table; D and trimming were resolved from the DNA. The table has more than 200,000 clones, 70% to 85% seen once. V was trimmed by 0 bases and J by 1 base, leaving 10 bases between them. The germline V gene encodes CDR1 SGHNT and CDR2 YYREEE (reference sequence). This CDR3 is built from 15 residues. Cohorts were based on clinical histories the participants reported. All recovered Cohort 3 donors got two negative PCRs, got clearance, or saw symptom resolution.

The chain recombines TRBV5-4 with TRBJ2-5, with a possible D match to TRBD1 (5 bases). The receptor was derived from a man aged 55 to 70 who had recovered from COVID-19. The sequencing sample was made of PBMCs or T cells enriched from blood (not recorded which). The CDR3 DNA follows: TGTGCCAGCAGCTTGGGGGGCACCCGCCAAGAGACCCAGTACTTC. Its translation: CASSLGGTRQETQYF.